This T cell receptor (beta chain) comes out of a study of CD8+CD57+ T cells in acquired aplastic anemia. Study-wide background: When averaged, DNA from sorted CD4+ and CD8+ cells came to approximately 3.2 ug.

Previously, flow cytometry had revealed CD8+CD57+ cell expansion in the patients chosen for sequencing. With no exception, the patients had severe acquired aplastic anemia. Germline loops: CDR1 KGHDR, CDR2 SFDVKD. CDR3 length: 16 residues. Genomic DNA served as template for TCR beta VDJ and CDR3 profiling. TCRdb used MiXCR to reprocess the reads, holding one entry per CDR3 protein. This table holds about 160,000 distinct CDR3 sequences, 71% found once. General study points: Patients and healthy controls showed no significant CD8+ Simpson's diversity difference. It was found that some 30 CD8+ CDR3 sequences were shared between patients and controls.

In regard to this clonotype: Its antigen is as yet unknown.

The J gene is TRBJ2-5, the V gene TRBV24-1; 10 bases line up with TRBD2. The J call is in doubt because the DNA end fits TRBJ2-1 better. This receptor was taken from a human donor with aplastic anemia. Sequencing was carried out using sorted CD4+, CD8+, or CD8+CD57+ T cells (not recorded which) from PBMCs. CDR3 coding DNA: TGTGCCACCAGTGACCCTAGCGGGAGATTCCCCGATGAGCAGTTCTTC. Translation gives CATSDPSGRFPDEQFF.